The clone carrying this T cell receptor beta chain was found a few times. The antigen is not known. TCRdb re-called the reads with MiXCR, one entry per CDR3 protein. Of a few hundred thousand distinct CDR3 sequences in the sample, 9% to 9.5% were seen once. V was clipped by 6 bases and J by 2 bases; unmatched bases: 5. The germline V gene has CDR1 MNHEY and CDR2 SVGEGT. The CDR3 has 16 residues. This record belongs to a study of T cell repertoires in cytomegalovirus infection. Overall study results and limits: Identification of carriers of CMV plus the relevant HLA was achieved through cumulative public TCR beta family frequency. The ex vivo response was dominated by HLA-C-restricted CMV-specific TCR beta clonotypes.

The rearrangement uses TRBV6-2 or TRBV6-3 and TRBJ2-1; 12 positions agree with TRBD2. Specimen: PBMCs. This sequence was found in a human donor in good health (CMV status not recorded). Some clones in this sample may be carry-over from other donors' samples. The CDR3 bases are TGTGCCAGCAGACCCGGACTAGCGGGAACCTACAATGAGCAGTTCTTC. This gives the protein CASRPGLAGTYNEQFF.